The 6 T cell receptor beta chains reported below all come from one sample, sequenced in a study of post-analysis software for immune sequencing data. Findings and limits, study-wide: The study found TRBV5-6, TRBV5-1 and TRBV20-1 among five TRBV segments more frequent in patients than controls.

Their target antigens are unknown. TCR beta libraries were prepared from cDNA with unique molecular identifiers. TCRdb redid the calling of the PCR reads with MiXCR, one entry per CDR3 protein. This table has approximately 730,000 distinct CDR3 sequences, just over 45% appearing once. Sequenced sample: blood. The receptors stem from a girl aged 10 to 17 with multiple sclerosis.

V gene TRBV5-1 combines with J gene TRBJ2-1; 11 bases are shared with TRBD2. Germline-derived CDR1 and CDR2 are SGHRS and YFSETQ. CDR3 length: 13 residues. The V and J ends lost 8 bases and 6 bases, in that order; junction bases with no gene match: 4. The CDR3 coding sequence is TGCGCCAGTGGACTAGCGGGTCTCAATGAGCAGTTCTTC. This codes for CASGLAGLNEQFF.

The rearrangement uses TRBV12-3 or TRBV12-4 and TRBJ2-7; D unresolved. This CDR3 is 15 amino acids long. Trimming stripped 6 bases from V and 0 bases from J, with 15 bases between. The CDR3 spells CASSPDRRLSYEQYF. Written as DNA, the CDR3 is TGTGCCAGCAGCCCGGACCGCCGGCTCTCCTACGAGCAGTACTTC.

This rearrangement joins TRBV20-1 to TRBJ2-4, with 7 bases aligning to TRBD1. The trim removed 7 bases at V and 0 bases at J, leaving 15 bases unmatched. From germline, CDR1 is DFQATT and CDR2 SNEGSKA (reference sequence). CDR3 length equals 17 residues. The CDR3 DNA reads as TGCAGTGTAGATAAAGGGACAGAAGGACTAGCCAAAAACATTCAGTACTTC. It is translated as CSVDKGTEGLAKNIQYF.

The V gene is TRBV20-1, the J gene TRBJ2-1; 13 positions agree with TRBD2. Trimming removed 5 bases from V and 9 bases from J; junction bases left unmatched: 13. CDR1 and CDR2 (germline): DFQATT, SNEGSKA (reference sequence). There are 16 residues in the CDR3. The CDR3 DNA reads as TGCAGTGCTCTTCTGTCGGGACTAGCGGGAATGGGTGAGCAGTTCTTC. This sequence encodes CSALLSGLAGMGEQFF.

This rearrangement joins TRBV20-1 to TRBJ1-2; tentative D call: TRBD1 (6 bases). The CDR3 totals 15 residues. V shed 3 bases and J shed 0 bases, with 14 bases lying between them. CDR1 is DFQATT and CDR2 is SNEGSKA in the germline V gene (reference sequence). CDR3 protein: CSARLTGEPNYGYTF. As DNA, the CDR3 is TGCAGTGCTAGGTTGACAGGCGAACCTAACTATGGCTACACCTTC.

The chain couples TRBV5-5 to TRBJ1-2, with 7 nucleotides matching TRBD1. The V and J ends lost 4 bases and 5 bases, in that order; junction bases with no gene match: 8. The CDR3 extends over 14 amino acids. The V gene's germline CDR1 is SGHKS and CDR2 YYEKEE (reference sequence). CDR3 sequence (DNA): TGTGCCAGCAGCGCGGACAGGTCGTTTTATGGCTACACCTTC. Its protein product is CASSADRSFYGYTF.